The 15 T cell receptor beta chains reported below all come from one sample, sequenced in a study of CXCR4 blockade with PD-1 therapy in pancreatic cancer (dated by TCRdb to 2018 to 2020). Library preparation employed the immunoSEQ multiplex PCR assay. TCRdb carries this immuneACCESS record with in-frame sequences only. Its versions omit some clonotypes, under half of them owing to an unresolved V gene in the studies checked, with the rest unexplained. This sample lists a few thousand clones; 40% to 55% were detected once. Of the sample, about 5.4% is held by the ten largest clones. Sequenced input: tumor tissue. The receptors derive from a human donor with pancreatic ductal adenocarcinoma.

The chain combines TRBV19 with TRBJ1-5; D call uncertain. The CDR3 is 14 residues long. V lost 2 bases, J lost 0 bases, and 5 bases lay in between. Germline CDR1 is LNHDA and CDR2 is SQIVND (reference sequence). The CDR3 DNA sequence: TGTGCCAGTAGTATAATTCATAGCAATCAGCCCCAGCATTTT. As protein: CASSIIHSNQPQHF.

The V call is TRBV5-1, the J call TRBJ1-2, with D possibly being TRBD1 (5 bases). CDR3 length: 14 residues. V lost 1 base and J 4 bases, leaving 11 bases between the germline ends. Germline-derived CDR1 and CDR2 are SGHRS and YFSETQ. The CDR3 is CASSLRGEAYGYTF. The CDR3 DNA follows: TGCGCCAGCAGCTTGAGAGGGGAGGCCTATGGCTACACCTTC.

The chain carries TRBV5-1 and TRBJ1-3; D is unclear. CDR1 is SGHRS and CDR2 is YFSETQ in the germline V gene. V was trimmed by 0 bases and J by 0 bases, leaving 13 bases between them. The CDR3 is 17 amino acids. In nucleotides, the CDR3 is TGCGCCAGCAGCTTGGGGTTCTCTAGGATCTCTGGAAACACCATATATTTT. Translation gives CASSLGFSRISGNTIYF.

This clone was seen a few times. The genes are TRBV30 and TRBJ2-5, with TRBD2 identical over 9 bases. From germline, CDR1 is GTSNPN and CDR2 SVGIG (reference sequence). This CDR3 contains 16 residues. J was trimmed by 4 bases and V by 1 base; bases with no gene match: 10. The CDR3 region is CAWSGSSGGRRETQYF. The CDR3 DNA sequence: TGTGCCTGGAGTGGTAGTAGCGGGGGCCGGAGAGAGACCCAGTACTTC.

The genes are TRBV30 and TRBJ1-1; 8 bases fit TRBD1. The V gene's germline CDR1 is GTSNPN and CDR2 SVGIG (reference sequence). V shed 6 bases, J shed 5 bases, and the junction held 8 bases outside the gene matches. The CDR3 runs to 13 residues. The CDR3 here is CACRTGQGTEAFF. CDR3 in DNA: TGTGCCTGCAGGACAGGGCAGGGAACTGAAGCTTTCTTT.

The rearrangement joins TRBV19 to TRBJ1-2; 7 nucleotides match TRBD1. Trimming cost V 7 bases and J 0 bases; bases outside gene matches: 8. The CDR3 loop spans 15 amino acids. The germline V gene has CDR1 LNHDA and CDR2 SQIVND (reference sequence). CDR3 sequence reads: CASTRDSRPNYGYTF. DNA of the CDR3: TGTGCCAGTACCCGGGACAGCCGACCTAACTATGGCTACACCTTC.

The J gene is TRBJ1-1, the V gene TRBV18; 8 bases agree with TRBD1. CDR3 size: 16 residues. Trimming removed 3 bases from V and 4 bases from J; junction bases left unmatched: 10. Germline loops: CDR1 KGHSH, CDR2 LQKENI. Written as DNA, the CDR3 is TGTGCCAGCTCACCGGGCAGGGGGCGGCGGGGCACTGAAGCTTTCTTT. Residues: CASSPGRGRRGTEAFF.

This clone has more than one count but fewer than ten. The rearrangement uses TRBV6-8 and TRBJ1-4; no firm D call. V was cut by 6 bases and J by 1 base, with 12 bases left in between. The CDR3 has 15 amino acids. Germline V gene data show CDR1 as MNHGY and CDR2 as SAAAGT. CDR3 coding DNA: TGTGCCAGCAGCACCCGGACGGGAACTAATGAAAAACTGTTTTTT. As protein: CASSTRTGTNEKLFF.

In DNA, the CDR3 is TGTGCCAGCAGTGGGGGAGGGGGCAGGGCTGAAGCTTTCTTT. Its translation is CASSGGGGRAEAFF. The gene calls are TRBV25-1 and TRBJ1-1, with 7 bases lining up with TRBD1. The V gene end was trimmed by 4 bases and the J gene end by 6 bases; junction bases not matched to a gene: 8. The CDR3 is 14 residues long. Germline V gene sequence: CDR1 MGHDK, CDR2 SYGVNS.

The chain uses TRBV2 and TRBJ2-2; possibly TRBD2 for D (5 bases). The CDR3 spans 14 residues. Germline V gene lookup returns CDR1 SNHLY and CDR2 FYNNEI. V lost 2 bases to trimming and J lost 6 bases, with 10 bases between them. CDR3 DNA sequence: TGTGCCAGCAGTGAAACACCGGGGTCCGGGGAGCTGTTTTTT. This codes for CASSETPGSGELFF. Together with reference TRBV2 and TRBJ2-2, the CDR3 gives the full variable domain: EPEVTQTPSHQVTQMGQEVILRCVPISNHLYFYWYRQILGQKVEFLVSFYNNEISEKSEIFDDQFSVERPDGSNFTLKIRSTKLEDSAMYFCASSETPGSGELFFGEGSRLTVL.

V usage is TRBV19 and J usage is TRBJ1-3; possibly TRBD1 for D (5 bases). CDR3 length: 13 residues. The V end was cut by 6 bases, the J end by 0 bases, with 6 bases between. CDR1 and CDR2 from the germline V gene are LNHDA and SQIVND (reference sequence). Here the CDR3 reads CASRGHSGNTIYF. The DNA of the CDR3 is TGTGCCAGTAGAGGACACTCTGGAAACACCATATATTTT.

The chain is built from TRBV12-5 and TRBJ1-1, with D possibly matching TRBD1 (5 bases). Trimming left V 3 bases short and J 1 base short, with 9 bases between. Germline lookup yields CDR1 LGHNT and CDR2 FRNRAP. This CDR3 is 14 amino acids long. The CDR3 DNA reads as TGTGCTAGTGGTTTAGGCGGGGGGAACACTGAAGCTTTCTTT. It codes for CASGLGGGNTEAFF. Variable domain in full (rest from reference TRBV12-5 and TRBJ1-1): DARVTQTPRHKVTEMGQEVTMRCQPILGHNTVFWYRQTMMQGLELLAYFRNRAPLDDSGMPKDRFSAEMPDATLATLKIQPSEPRDSAVYFCASGLGGGNTEAFFGQGTRLTVV.

The chain recombines TRBV5-1 with TRBJ2-7, with TRBD2 identical over 7 bases. Germline V gene data show CDR1 as SGHRS and CDR2 as YFSETQ. V was clipped by 0 bases and J by 0 bases; unmatched bases: 3. This CDR3 contains 15 residues. The CDR3 protein is CASSLASSGSYEQYF. The CDR3 DNA reads as TGCGCCAGCAGCTTGGCCTCTAGCGGCTCCTACGAGCAGTACTTC.

The chain employs TRBV19 and TRBJ1-1, with a tentative D call TRBD1 (6 bases). CDR1 and CDR2 from the germline V gene are LNHDA and SQIVND (reference sequence). The CDR3 runs 12 residues. V lost 6 bases and J 10 bases, leaving 15 bases between the germline ends. The CDR3 spells CASRKDRFAAFF. Here the CDR3 DNA reads TGTGCCAGTAGAAAAGACAGGTTCGCAGCTTTCTTT.

V and J are TRBV16 and TRBJ2-5; perhaps TRBD1 as D (5 bases). CDR1 and CDR2 (germline): KGHSY, FQNENV. The CDR3 has 13 amino acids. V lost 6 bases, J lost 6 bases, and 14 bases lay in between. CDR3 residues: CASSLGDKKTQYF. CDR3 DNA: TGTGCCAGCAGTCTAGGGGATAAGAAGACCCAGTACTTC.